The text below deals with one T cell receptor (beta chain). This record belongs to a study of CD8+CD57+ T cells in acquired aplastic anemia. Using genomic DNA as the template, TCR beta VDJ and CDR3 profiling was carried out. MiXCR, applied by TCRdb to the reads, yields one record per CDR3 protein. The sample holds approximately 300,000 distinct CDR3 sequences; 56% are singletons and the top ten take roughly 1.3%. The patients chosen for sequencing had shown expansion of CD8+CD57+ cells (detected by flow cytometry). Germline CDR1 reads DFQATT; CDR2 reads SNEGSKA (reference sequence). The junction had 8 bases not matched to a gene; V was cut back by 5 bases and J by 0 bases. There are 16 residues in the CDR3.

Specimen: sorted CD4+, CD8+, or CD8+CD57+ T cells (not recorded which) from PBMCs. The sequence came from a human donor with aplastic anemia. V and J are TRBV20-1 and TRBJ2-5, with 11 bases matching TRBD2. DNA for the CDR3: TGCAGTGCTTATAAGACTAGCGGGGCGTACCAAGAGACCCAGTACTTC. The encoded protein is CSAYKTSGAYQETQYF.